This T cell receptor beta chain was captured by sequencing in a study of shared clonotypes between healthy human individuals. Germline values: CDR1 LGHNA, CDR2 YNFKEQ. The CDR3 is 15 residues long. The ends were cut back, 5 bases at V and 2 bases at J, with 15 bases in the middle. Donors, without exception, were Caucasian adults residing in Nashville, Tennessee. Across several immunoSEQ plates, the genomic DNA of each subset was split evenly. TCRdb's table, derived via immunoSEQ multiplex PCR, lists solely in-frame clones and lacks some. Of approximately 740,000 clones in the sample, around 74% were seen once. Broader study findings: Among non-shared clonotypes, generation probabilities were lower than among those shared by all four donors. Several donors showed sharing of 4.5% to 5% of naive CD4 clonotypes.

A remark on this clone: Its antigen is unidentified.

The material sequenced was memory CD4+ T cells sorted from blood. Subset in this sample: CD45RA-negative fraction. The chain carries TRBV4-2 and TRBJ2-5; weak D call: TRBD1 (6 bases). The clonotype was recovered from a woman aged 30 to 39 in good health. The CDR3 DNA reads as TGTGCCAGCAGCTGGGGGCCCAACGGGCAAGAGACCCAGTACTTC. Translating it yields CASSWGPNGQETQYF.